This entry concerns a single TCR beta chain. Its antigen is currently unknown. The sample belongs to a study of T cells in localized non-small cell lung cancer. This CDR3 region has 14 residues. Germline V CDR1 and CDR2: MNHEY, SMNVEV (reference sequence). V trimming: 7 bases; J trimming: 1 base; junction bases outside the gene matches: 5. Study-wide results and limits: Sequencing was restricted to one tumor region; therefore, heterogeneity remains possible. Blood T cell density predicted longer survival; adjacent-lung clonality, shorter. Uninvolved neighboring lung showed the greatest T cell clonality, exceeding tumor. Of the top 100 tumor clones, median approximately 60 were in adjacent lung, more than 25 among its top 100.

Using immunoSEQ multiplex PCR, the repertoire was profiled, and TCRdb retains in-frame clones only, with some absent. The sample includes about 25,000 clones, around nine tenths of them seen just once. V usage is TRBV27 and J usage is TRBJ2-7; 9 bases fit TRBD2. Specimen: peripheral blood, collected before any cancer treatment. The TCR sequence derives from a woman aged 40-75 years with stage I lung adenocarcinoma. The CDR3 protein is CASMLAGGSYEQYF. The CDR3, as DNA: TGTGCCAGCATGTTGGCGGGAGGGTCCTACGAGCAGTACTTC.